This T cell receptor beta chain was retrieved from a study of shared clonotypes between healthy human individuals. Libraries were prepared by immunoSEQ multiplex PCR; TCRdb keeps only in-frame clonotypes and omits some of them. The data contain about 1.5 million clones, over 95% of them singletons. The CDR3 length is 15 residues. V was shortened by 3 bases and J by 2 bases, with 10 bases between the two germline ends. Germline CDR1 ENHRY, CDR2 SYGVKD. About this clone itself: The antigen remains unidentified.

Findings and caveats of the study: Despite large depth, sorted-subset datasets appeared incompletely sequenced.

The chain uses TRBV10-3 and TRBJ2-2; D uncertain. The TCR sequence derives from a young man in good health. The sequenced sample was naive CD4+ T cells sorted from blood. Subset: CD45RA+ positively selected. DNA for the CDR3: TGTGCCATCAGTGATGGTTGGCAAAACACCGGGGAGCTGTTTTTT. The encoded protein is CAISDGWQNTGELFF.